A selection of T cell receptor beta chains follows, all from one sample in a study of cytomegalovirus exposure and HLA in healthy donors. Repertoires were generated with immunoSEQ multiplex PCR, while TCRdb's copy carries only in-frame clones and drops some. The data show about 90,000 clones, approximately 84% seen once. Sequenced material: PBMCs. The receptor set was obtained from a man aged 18 to 35 in good health and CMV-seronegative. CDR3s include the opening cysteine and the closing phenylalanine or tryptophan. D genes are given only for firm matches. Clone size is shown for a subset of rows, as once, few, many or a class of expanded clone.

J: TRBJ1-5; V: TRBV29-1; size: -; D: -; CDR3: CSVAPREFGPQHF; DNA: TGCAGCGTTGCCCCCAGGGAATTTGGGCCCCAGCATTTT
J: TRBJ2-3; V: TRBV6-5; size: -; D: -; CDR3: CASSDGWEKDTQYF; DNA: TGTGCCAGCAGTGACGGGTGGGAGAAGGATACGCAGTATTTT
J: TRBJ2-3; V: TRBV9; size: once; D: -; CDR3: CASSGRGGVPDTQYF; DNA: TGTGCCAGCAGCGGGAGGGGGGGTGTCCCAGATACGCAGTATTTT
J: TRBJ2-6; V: TRBV15; size: -; D: -; CDR3: CATSRDGARFGANVLTF; DNA: TGTGCCACCAGCAGAGATGGGGCGCGGTTCGGGGCCAACGTCCTGACTTTC
J: TRBJ2-7; V: TRBV5-1; size: -; D: -; CDR3: CASSLSGVSYEQYF; DNA: TGCGCCAGCAGCTTGTCAGGGGTCTCCTACGAGCAGTACTTC
J: TRBJ1-2; V: TRBV5-6; size: -; D: TRBD1; CDR3: CASSLYGLGDRENYGYTF; DNA: TGTGCCAGCAGCTTGTACGGTTTAGGGGACAGGGAAAACTATGGCTACACCTTC
J: TRBJ1-5; V: TRBV6-6; size: -; D: TRBD1; CDR3: CASSYTGVGYQPQHF; DNA: TGTGCCAGCAGTTACACAGGGGTAGGATATCAGCCCCAGCATTTT
J: TRBJ2-7; V: TRBV30; size: -; D: TRBD1; CDR3: CAFDPGQGAYEQYF; DNA: TGTGCCTTTGATCCGGGACAGGGGGCATACGAGCAGTACTTC
J: TRBJ2-7; V: TRBV7-9; size: once; D: -; CDR3: CASSPKGPYEQYF; DNA: TGTGCCAGCAGCCCGAAGGGGCCCTACGAGCAGTACTTC
J: TRBJ1-5; V: TRBV28; size: -; D: -; CDR3: CASSFSSSSYSNQPQHF; DNA: TGTGCCAGCAGTTTCTCGTCGAGCTCCTATAGCAATCAGCCCCAGCATTTT
J: TRBJ2-3; V: TRBV5-1; size: -; D: -; CDR3: CASSLAGIVDTQYF; DNA: TGCGCCAGCAGCTTGGCAGGGATAGTGGATACGCAGTATTTT
J: TRBJ2-5; V: TRBV10-3; size: -; D: -; CDR3: CAISGKQGKLETQYF; DNA: TGTGCCATCAGTGGGAAACAGGGAAAATTAGAGACCCAGTACTTC
J: TRBJ2-5; V: TRBV4-2; size: -; D: -; CDR3: CASSQSPRQETQYF; DNA: TGTGCCAGCAGCCAAAGCCCACGCCAAGAGACCCAGTACTTC
J: TRBJ2-7; V: TRBV7-2; size: -; D: -; CDR3: CASSLRFRYEQYF; DNA: TGTGCCAGCAGCTTAAGGTTCAGGTACGAGCAGTACTTC
J: TRBJ1-5; V: TRBV29-1; size: once; D: -; CDR3: CSVGVGNQPQHF; DNA: TGCAGCGTCGGGGTGGGCAATCAGCCCCAGCATTTT
J: TRBJ2-3; V: TRBV19; size: -; D: -; CDR3: CASRTVTSTDTQYF; DNA: TGTGCCAGTAGAACCGTCACTAGCACAGATACGCAGTATTTT
J: TRBJ2-7; V: TRBV4-3; size: -; D: -; CDR3: CASSLLGSGAEQYF; DNA: TGCGCCAGCAGCCTCTTAGGCAGCGGCGCCGAGCAGTACTTC
J: TRBJ1-2; V: TRBV6-5; size: -; D: -; CDR3: CASSYRGGYTF; DNA: TGTGCCAGCAGTTACAGGGGTGGCTACACCTTC
J: TRBJ1-4; V: TRBV9; size: -; D: TRBD1; CDR3: CASSVKGAIGAGTNEKLFF; DNA: TGTGCCAGCAGCGTAAAGGGGGCTATCGGAGCAGGAACTAATGAAAAACTGTTTTTT
J: TRBJ2-3; V: TRBV30; size: -; D: TRBD2; CDR3: CAWSMGGRTTDTQYF; DNA: TGTGCCTGGTCGATGGGCGGGAGGACCACAGATACGCAGTATTTT
J: TRBJ2-3; V: TRBV11-2; size: -; D: TRBD2; CDR3: CASSLEVGGSTDTQYF; DNA: TGTGCCAGCAGCTTAGAGGTGGGGGGGAGCACAGATACGCAGTATTTT
J: TRBJ2-7; V: TRBV2; size: -; D: TRBD1; CDR3: CASSDTTGTHEQYF; DNA: TGTGCCAGCAGTGACACGACAGGGACGCACGAGCAGTACTTC
J: TRBJ2-1; V: TRBV28; size: -; D: TRBD2; CDR3: CATTGTRDNEQFF; DNA: TGTGCCACTACAGGGACTAGGGACAATGAGCAGTTCTTC
J: TRBJ1-4; V: TRBV6-4; size: -; D: -; CDR3: CASSDPAGGRSTNEKLFF; DNA: TGTGCCAGCAGTGACCCAGCCGGGGGGCGGTCGACTAATGAAAAACTGTTTTTT
J: TRBJ1-6; V: TRBV4-3; size: -; D: -; CDR3: CASSQGGQAGSPLHF; DNA: TGCGCCAGCAGCCAAGGCGGGCAGGCGGGTTCACCCCTCCACTTT
J: TRBJ2-3; V: TRBV9; size: -; D: TRBD2; CDR3: CASSVTSGRADTQYF; DNA: TGTGCCAGCAGCGTTACTAGCGGGAGGGCAGATACGCAGTATTTT
J: TRBJ1-2; V: TRBV19; size: -; D: -; CDR3: CASITIEGESYTF; DNA: TGTGCCAGTATCACCATAGAGGGGGAGTCCTACACCTTC
J: TRBJ1-1; V: TRBV7-9; size: -; D: TRBD1; CDR3: CASSSPGGTESTEAFF; DNA: TGTGCCAGCAGCTCCCCGGGGGGGACAGAGAGCACTGAAGCTTTCTTT
J: TRBJ1-1; V: TRBV9; size: -; D: -; CDR3: CASSVDGGLTEAFF; DNA: TGTGCCAGCAGCGTAGACGGGGGGTTAACTGAAGCTTTCTTT
J: TRBJ1-5; V: TRBV5-6; size: -; D: -; CDR3: CASTPGQPQHF; DNA: TGTGCCAGCACCCCCGGTCAGCCCCAGCATTTT
J: TRBJ1-2; V: TRBV19; size: -; D: -; CDR3: CASSIQGLGYTF; DNA: TGTGCCAGTAGTATACAGGGACTTGGCTACACCTTC
J: TRBJ2-1; V: TRBV5-4; size: -; D: -; CDR3: CASSFYSYNEQFF; DNA: TGTGCCAGCAGCTTCTACTCCTACAATGAGCAGTTCTTC
J: TRBJ2-1; V: TRBV19; size: -; D: -; CDR3: CASSSMAGPVNEQFF; DNA: TGTGCCAGTAGTAGTATGGCAGGGCCTGTGAATGAGCAGTTCTTC
J: TRBJ2-7; V: TRBV7-9; size: -; D: TRBD2; CDR3: CASSPSASGSSYEQYF; DNA: TGTGCCAGCAGCCCAAGTGCCAGCGGGAGCTCCTACGAGCAGTACTTC
J: TRBJ1-5; V: TRBV7-9; size: -; D: -; CDR3: CASSLGGKPQHF; DNA: TGTGCCAGCAGCCTCGGGGGGAAGCCCCAGCATTTT
J: TRBJ2-5; V: TRBV28; size: -; D: -; CDR3: CASATSGLGETQYF; DNA: TGTGCCAGCGCCACTTCAGGGTTGGGAGAGACCCAGTACTTC
J: TRBJ1-1; V: TRBV2; size: -; D: -; CDR3: CASSSLRVGTEAFF; DNA: TGTGCCAGCAGCTCCCTGAGGGTAGGGACTGAAGCTTTCTTT
J: TRBJ1-1; V: TRBV30; size: few; D: -; CDR3: CAREEGLNTEAFF; DNA: TGTGCCAGGGAGGAGGGTTTGAACACTGAAGCTTTCTTT
J: TRBJ2-7; V: TRBV6-5; size: few; D: TRBD1; CDR3: CASSYSGQGSYEQYF; DNA: TGTGCCAGCAGTTACTCGGGACAGGGCTCCTACGAGCAGTACTTC
J: TRBJ2-1; V: TRBV7-7; size: -; D: -; CDR3: CASSPPGSGYNEQFF; DNA: TGTGCTAGCAGCCCCCCTGGTAGCGGATACAATGAGCAGTTCTTC